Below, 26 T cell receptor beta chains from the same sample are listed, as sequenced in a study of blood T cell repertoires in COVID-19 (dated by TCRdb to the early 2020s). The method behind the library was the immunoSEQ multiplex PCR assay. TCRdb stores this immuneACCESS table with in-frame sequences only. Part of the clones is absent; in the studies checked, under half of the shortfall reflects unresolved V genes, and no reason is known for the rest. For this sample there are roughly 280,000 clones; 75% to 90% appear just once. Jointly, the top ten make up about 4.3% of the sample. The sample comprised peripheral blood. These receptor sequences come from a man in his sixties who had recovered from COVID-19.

The CDR3 is CASSFGGMRTDTQYF. CDR3 DNA: TGCGCCAGCAGCTTTGGCGGGATGCGCACAGATACGCAGTATTTT. This chain uses TRBV5-1 with TRBJ2-3; D perhaps matches TRBD2 (6 bases). Germline V gene data show CDR1 as SGHRS and CDR2 as YFSETQ. V was clipped by 2 bases and J by 1 base, with 11 bases between them. This CDR3 is built from 15 residues.

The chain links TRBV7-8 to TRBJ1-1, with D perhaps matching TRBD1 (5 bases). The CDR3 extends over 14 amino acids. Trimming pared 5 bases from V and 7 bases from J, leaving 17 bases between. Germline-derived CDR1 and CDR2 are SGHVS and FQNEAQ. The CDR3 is CASSPPQGSIEAFF. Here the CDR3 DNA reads TGTGCCAGCAGCCCTCCTCAGGGTTCCATTGAAGCTTTCTTT.

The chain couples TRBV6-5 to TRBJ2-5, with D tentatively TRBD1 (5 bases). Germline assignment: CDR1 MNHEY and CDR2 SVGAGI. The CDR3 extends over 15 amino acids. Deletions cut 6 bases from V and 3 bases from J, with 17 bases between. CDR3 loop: CASRPSRQREETQYF. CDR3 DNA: TGTGCCAGCAGGCCCTCCAGACAGCGCGAAGAGACCCAGTACTTC.

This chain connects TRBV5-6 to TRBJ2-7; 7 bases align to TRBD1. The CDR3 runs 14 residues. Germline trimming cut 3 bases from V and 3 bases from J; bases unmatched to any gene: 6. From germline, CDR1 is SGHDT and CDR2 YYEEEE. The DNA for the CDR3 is TGTGCCAGCAGCTCACAGGGGCCACGCTACGAGCAGTACTTC. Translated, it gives CASSSQGPRYEQYF. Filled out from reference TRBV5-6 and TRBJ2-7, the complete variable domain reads DAGVTQSPTHLIKTRGQQVTLRCSPKSGHDTVSWYQQALGQGPQFIFQYYEEEERQRGNFPDRFSGHQFPNYSSELNVNALLLGDSALYLCASSSQGPRYEQYFGPGTRLTVT.

The CDR3 protein is CASSLGGSNEKLFF. For the CDR3, the DNA is TGCGCCAGCAGCTTGGGAGGGTCTAATGAAAAACTGTTTTTT. The V gene is TRBV5-1, the J gene TRBJ1-4; no reliable D call. Germline CDR1 and CDR2: SGHRS and YFSETQ. This CDR3 region has 14 residues. V was pared by 0 bases and J by 3 bases, with 6 bases between.

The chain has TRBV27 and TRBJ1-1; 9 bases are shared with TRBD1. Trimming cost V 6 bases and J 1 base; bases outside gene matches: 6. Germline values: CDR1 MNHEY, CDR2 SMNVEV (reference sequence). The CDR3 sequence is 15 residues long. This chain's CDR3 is CASRRQGGENTEAFF. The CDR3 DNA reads TGTGCCAGCAGGAGACAGGGGGGCGAGAACACTGAAGCTTTCTTT.

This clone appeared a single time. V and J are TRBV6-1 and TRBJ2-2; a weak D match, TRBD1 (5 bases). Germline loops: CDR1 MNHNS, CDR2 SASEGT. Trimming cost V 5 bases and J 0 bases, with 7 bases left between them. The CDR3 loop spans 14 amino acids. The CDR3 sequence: CASSPRANTGELFF. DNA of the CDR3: TGTGCCAGCAGTCCCAGGGCGAACACCGGGGAGCTGTTTTTT.

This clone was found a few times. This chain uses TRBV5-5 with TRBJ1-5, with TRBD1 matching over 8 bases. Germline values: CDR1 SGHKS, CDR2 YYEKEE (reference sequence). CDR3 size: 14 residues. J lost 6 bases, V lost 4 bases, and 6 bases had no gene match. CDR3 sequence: CASSNAGGGQPQHF. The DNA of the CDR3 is TGTGCCAGCAGCAACGCAGGGGGCGGTCAGCCCCAGCATTTT.

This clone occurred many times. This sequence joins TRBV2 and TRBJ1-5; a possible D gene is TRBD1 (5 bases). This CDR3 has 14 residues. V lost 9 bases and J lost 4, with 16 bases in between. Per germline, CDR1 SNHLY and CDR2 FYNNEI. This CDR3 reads CASFQGGLNQPQHF. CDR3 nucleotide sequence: TGTGCCAGTTTCCAGGGTGGGCTTAATCAGCCCCAGCATTTT.

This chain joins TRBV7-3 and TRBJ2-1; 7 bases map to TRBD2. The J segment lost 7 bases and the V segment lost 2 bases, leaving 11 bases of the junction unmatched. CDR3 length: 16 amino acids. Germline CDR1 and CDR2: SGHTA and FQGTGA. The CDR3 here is CASSLGRGNRRNEQFF. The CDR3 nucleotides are TGTGCCAGCAGCTTAGGGCGGGGGAACCGGAGGAATGAGCAGTTCTTC.

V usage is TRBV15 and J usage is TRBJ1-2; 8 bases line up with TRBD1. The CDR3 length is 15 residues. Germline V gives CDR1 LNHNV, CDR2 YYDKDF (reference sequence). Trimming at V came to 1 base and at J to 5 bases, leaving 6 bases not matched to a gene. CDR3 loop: CATSRVGTGSYGYTF. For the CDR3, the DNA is TGTGCCACCAGCAGAGTTGGGACAGGATCATATGGCTACACCTTC.

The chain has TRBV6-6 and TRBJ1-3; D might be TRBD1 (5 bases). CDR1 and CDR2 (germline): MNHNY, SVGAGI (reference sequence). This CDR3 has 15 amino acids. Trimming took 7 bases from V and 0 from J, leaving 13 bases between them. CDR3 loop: CASIWGDRSGNTIYF. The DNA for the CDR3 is TGTGCCAGCATTTGGGGGGACCGCTCTGGAAACACCATATATTTT.

CDR3 coding DNA: TGTGCCAGCAGCTACCGGGAGGTGGGGCATGAGCAGTTCTTC. Translating gives CASSYREVGHEQFF. V is TRBV5-4 and J is TRBJ2-1, with TRBD2 matching over 7 bases. Germline V lookup: CDR1 SGHNT, CDR2 YYREEE (reference sequence). V dropped 3 bases and J dropped 8; count of bases not matched to a gene: 8. This CDR3 is built from 14 residues.

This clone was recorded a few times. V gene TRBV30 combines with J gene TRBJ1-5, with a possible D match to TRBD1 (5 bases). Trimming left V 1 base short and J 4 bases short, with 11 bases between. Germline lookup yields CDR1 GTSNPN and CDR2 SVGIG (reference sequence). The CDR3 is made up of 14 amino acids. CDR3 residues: CAWSDTGRNQPQHF. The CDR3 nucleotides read TGTGCCTGGAGTGATACAGGAAGAAATCAGCCCCAGCATTTT.

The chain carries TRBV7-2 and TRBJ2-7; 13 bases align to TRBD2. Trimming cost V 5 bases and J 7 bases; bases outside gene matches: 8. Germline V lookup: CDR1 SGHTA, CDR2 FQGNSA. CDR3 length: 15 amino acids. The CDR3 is CASSPRTSGSREQYF. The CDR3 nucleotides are TGTGCCAGCAGCCCGCGGACTAGCGGGAGTAGGGAGCAGTACTTC.

The CDR3 bases are TGTGCCAGCAGCTTGGAATGGAGGATGGCCGGTGGGAATGAGCAGTTCTTC. This gives the protein CASSLEWRMAGGNEQFF. The rearrangement joins TRBV5-4 to TRBJ2-1, with a weak D call TRBD2 (5 bases). The CDR3 spans 17 residues. Trimming shortened V by 0 bases and J by 7 bases, and 20 bases separated the two germline ends. The germline V gene encodes CDR1 SGHNT and CDR2 YYREEE (reference sequence).

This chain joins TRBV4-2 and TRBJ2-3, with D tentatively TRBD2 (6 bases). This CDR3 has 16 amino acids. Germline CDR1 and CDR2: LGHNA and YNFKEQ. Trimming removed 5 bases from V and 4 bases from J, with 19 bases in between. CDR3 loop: CASSAHKAGGADTQYF. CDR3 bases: TGTGCCAGCAGCGCACACAAAGCGGGTGGGGCAGATACGCAGTATTTT.

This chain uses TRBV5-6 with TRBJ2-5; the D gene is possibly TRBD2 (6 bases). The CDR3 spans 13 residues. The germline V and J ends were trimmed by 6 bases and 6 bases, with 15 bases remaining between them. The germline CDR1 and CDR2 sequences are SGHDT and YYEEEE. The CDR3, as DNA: TGTGCCAGCACCCGGCGGGGTACTCAGACCCAGTACTTC. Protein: CASTRRGTQTQYF.

This chain's CDR3 is CASSWGRTEAFF. DNA for the CDR3: TGTGCCAGCAGCTGGGGGCGCACTGAAGCTTTCTTT. This chain links TRBV5-5 with TRBJ1-1, with D possibly matching TRBD1 (6 bases). The CDR3 has 12 residues. Germline lookup yields CDR1 SGHKS and CDR2 YYEKEE (reference sequence). Deletions cut 3 bases from V and 4 bases from J, with 7 bases between.

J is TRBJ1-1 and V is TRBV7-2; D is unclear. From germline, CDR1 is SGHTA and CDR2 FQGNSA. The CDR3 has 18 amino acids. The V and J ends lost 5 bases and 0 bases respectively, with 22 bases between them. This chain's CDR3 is CASSNNVRRGAMNTEAFF. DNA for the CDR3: TGTGCCAGCAGCAACAACGTTCGGCGGGGAGCAATGAACACTGAAGCTTTCTTT. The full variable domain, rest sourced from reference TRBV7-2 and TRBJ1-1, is GAGVSQSPSNKVTEKGKDVELRCDPISGHTALYWYRQSLGQGLEFLIYFQGNSAPDKSGLPSDRFSAERTGGSVSTLTIQRTQQEDSAVYLCASSNNVRRGAMNTEAFFGQGTRLTVV.

CDR3: CASSQDRGVRTGELFF. The DNA of the CDR3 is TGTGCCAGCAGCCAAGACAGGGGGGTAAGAACCGGGGAGCTGTTTTTT. The chain combines TRBV3-1 (or the pseudogene TRBV3-2) with TRBJ2-2; tentative D call: TRBD1 (7 bases). The CDR3 is 16 residues long. Trimming stripped 0 bases from V and 5 bases from J, with 13 bases between. Per germline, CDR1 LGHDT and CDR2 YNNKEL (reference sequence).

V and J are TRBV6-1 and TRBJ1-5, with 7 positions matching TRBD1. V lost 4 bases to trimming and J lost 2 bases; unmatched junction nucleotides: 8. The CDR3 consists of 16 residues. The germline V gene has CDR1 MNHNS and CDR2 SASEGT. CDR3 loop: CASSVTGFRGNQPQHF. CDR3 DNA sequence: TGTGCCAGCAGTGTGACAGGGTTCCGTGGCAATCAGCCCCAGCATTTT.

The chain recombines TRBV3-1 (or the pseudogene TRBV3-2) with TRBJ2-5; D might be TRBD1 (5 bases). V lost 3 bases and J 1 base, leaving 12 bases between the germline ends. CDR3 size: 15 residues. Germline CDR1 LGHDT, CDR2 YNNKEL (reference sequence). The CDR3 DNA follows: TGTGCCAGCAGCCATGATAGGACATCCCAAGAGACCCAGTACTTC. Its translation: CASSHDRTSQETQYF.

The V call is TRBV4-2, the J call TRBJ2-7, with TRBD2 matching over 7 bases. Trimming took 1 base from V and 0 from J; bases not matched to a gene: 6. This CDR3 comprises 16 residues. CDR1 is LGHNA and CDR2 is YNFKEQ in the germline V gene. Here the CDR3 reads CASSQGTSSGSYEQYF. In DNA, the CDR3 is TGTGCCAGCAGCCAAGGAACCTCTAGCGGCTCCTACGAGCAGTACTTC.

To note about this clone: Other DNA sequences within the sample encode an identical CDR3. CDR3 in DNA: TGTGCCAGCAGCCAACCCACAGGGGAGCTGTTTTTT. This translates into CASSQPTGELFF. V and J are TRBV4-2 and TRBJ2-2; D is unresolved. The CDR3 consists of 12 residues. Germline values: CDR1 LGHNA, CDR2 YNFKEQ. With 2 bases removed from V and 8 bases from J, the gap between germline ends came to 6 bases.

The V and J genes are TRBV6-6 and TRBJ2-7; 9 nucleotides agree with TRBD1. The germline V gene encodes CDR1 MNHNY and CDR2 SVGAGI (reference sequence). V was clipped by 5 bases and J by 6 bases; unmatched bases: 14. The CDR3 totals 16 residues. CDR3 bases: TGTGCCAGCAGTCCGCAAGACGGGACAGGGTCACCCGAGCAGTACTTC. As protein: CASSPQDGTGSPEQYF.